Each of the 30 T cell receptor beta chains below was sequenced from the same sample in a study of control samples from healthy donors and cancer patients. Sequencing was performed with immunoSEQ multiplex PCR; in TCRdb, only in-frame clones are kept and a portion is missing. This sample yields roughly 41,000 clones, of which roughly 94% are seen a single time; 20% to 30% belongs to the top ten. The sample consisted of blood. The receptor set was obtained from a man aged 60-69 years in good health.

The V gene is TRBV7-6, the J gene TRBJ2-7; no definite D call. Germline CDR1 reads SGHVS; CDR2 reads FNYEAQ. The germline V and J ends were trimmed by 3 bases and 2 bases, with 14 bases remaining between them. This CDR3 spans 15 amino acids. This CDR3 reads CASSLDPEDPYEQYF. For the CDR3, the DNA is TGTGCCAGCAGCTTGGACCCCGAGGACCCCTACGAGCAGTACTTC.

V gene TRBV29-1 combines with J gene TRBJ2-1; 7 nucleotides match TRBD2. Germline CDR1 is SQVTM and CDR2 is ANQGSEA. The CDR3 length is 13 residues. Unmatched junction bases numbered 6, after V lost 5 bases and J lost 5 bases. CDR3 sequence: CSVHAGVHNEQFF. Here the CDR3 DNA reads TGCAGCGTTCATGCGGGAGTCCACAATGAGCAGTTCTTC.

This sequence joins TRBV15 and TRBJ2-7; D perhaps matches TRBD2 (6 bases). This CDR3 region has 15 residues. The germline V and J ends were trimmed by 1 base and 6 bases, with 16 bases remaining between them. Germline lookup yields CDR1 LNHNV and CDR2 YYDKDF (reference sequence). The CDR3 region is CATSRGRAELVEQYF. The CDR3 DNA follows: TGTGCCACCAGCAGAGGGAGGGCAGAGCTTGTCGAGCAGTACTTC.

The V and J genes are TRBV9 and TRBJ2-2, with D perhaps matching TRBD1 (5 bases). This CDR3 has 15 amino acids. The V end was cut by 4 bases, the J end by 2 bases, with 12 bases between. Germline CDR1 and CDR2: SGDLS and YYNGEE. The CDR3 DNA follows: TGTGCCAGCAGCCCCCGGACACATAACACCGGGGAGCTGTTTTTT. This codes for CASSPRTHNTGELFF.

V usage is TRBV4-2 and J usage is TRBJ1-6, with 8 bases identical to TRBD1. Germline V gene sequence: CDR1 LGHNA, CDR2 YNFKEQ. V shed 4 bases and J 9 bases; nucleotides not matched to a gene: 5. The CDR3 runs to 14 residues. The CDR3 DNA sequence: TGTGCCAGCAGCCTGGGACAGGCGGGTTCACCCCTCCACTTT. As protein: CASSLGQAGSPLHF.

This chain uses TRBV7-9 with TRBJ1-1; D unclear. With 4 bases removed from V and 1 base from J, the gap between germline ends came to 1 base. The CDR3 extends over 11 amino acids. CDR1 and CDR2 from the germline V gene are SEHNR and FQNEAQ (reference sequence). This chain's CDR3 is CASSSNTEAFF. The DNA of the CDR3 is TGTGCCAGCAGCTCGAACACTGAAGCTTTCTTT.

The chain couples TRBV30 to TRBJ2-1; no definite D call. Germline assignment: CDR1 GTSNPN and CDR2 SVGIG (reference sequence). The V gene lost 3 bases and the J gene lost 2 bases, with 11 bases spanning the gap. The CDR3 length is 14 residues. The CDR3 here is CAWRVSIAYNEQFF. In DNA, the CDR3 is TGTGCCTGGAGGGTCAGCATCGCCTACAATGAGCAGTTCTTC.

This chain links TRBV28 with TRBJ1-4; no firm D call. V was clipped by 8 bases and J by 0 bases, with 10 bases between them. The CDR3 is 14 residues long. Germline V CDR1 and CDR2: MDHEN, SYDVKM. CDR3 amino acids: CASVAGTTNEKLFF. The CDR3 bases are TGTGCCAGCGTTGCGGGGACAACTAATGAAAAACTGTTTTTT.

The table lists this clone with a count of one. The gene calls are TRBV24-1 and TRBJ2-7; 7 bases align to TRBD1. CDR1 is KGHDR, CDR2 SFDVKD, per germline. This CDR3 is built from 14 residues. The trim removed 5 bases at V and 5 bases at J, leaving 8 bases unmatched. The CDR3 is CATSAPDRVDEQYF. CDR3 in DNA: TGTGCCACCAGTGCTCCTGACAGGGTGGACGAGCAGTACTTC.

The V gene is TRBV5-1, the J gene TRBJ1-2; the D is unclear. The germline gives CDR1 SGHRS, CDR2 YFSETQ. The CDR3 runs 16 residues. Trimming removed 3 bases from V and 4 bases from J, with 19 bases in between. The CDR3 DNA is TGCGCCAGCAGCTCCGGTGGTTGGGTCTCGAGCTATGGCTACACCTTC. It encodes CASSSGGWVSSYGYTF.

The CDR3 nucleotides read TGTGCCACCAGCAATAGGGGCGACGAGCAGTACTTC. Amino acid sequence: CATSNRGDEQYF. This chain uses TRBV15 with TRBJ2-7; possible D gene TRBD1, 5 bases. Trimming removed 4 bases at V and 5 bases at J, with 9 bases between. Looked up from germline, CDR1 is LNHNV and CDR2 is YYDKDF (reference sequence). The CDR3 extends over 12 amino acids. The whole variable domain, remainder taken from reference TRBV15 and TRBJ2-7, is DAMVIQNPRYQVTQFGKPVTLSCSQTLNHNVMYWYQQKSSQAPKLLFHYYDKDFNNEADTPDNFQSRRPNTSFCFLDIRSPGLGDTAMYLCATSNRGDEQYFGPGTRLTVT.

The genes are TRBV25-1 and TRBJ2-2, with 7 bases aligning to TRBD1. V dropped 4 bases and J dropped 0; count of bases not matched to a gene: 11. Looked up from germline, CDR1 is MGHDK and CDR2 is SYGVNS. CDR3 length: 18 residues. This CDR3 reads CASSGPGQQFANTGELFF. The CDR3 nucleotides read TGTGCCAGCAGTGGGCCGGGACAGCAGTTCGCGAACACCGGGGAGCTGTTTTTT.

The chain joins TRBV10-1 to TRBJ1-4, with D unclear. V lost 0 bases to trimming and J lost 8 bases, with 10 bases between them. CDR1 and CDR2 (germline): WNHNN, SYGVQD (reference sequence). There are 14 residues in the CDR3. CDR3 sequence reads: CASSESGEPEKLFF. CDR3 in DNA: TGCGCCAGCAGTGAGTCGGGCGAGCCGGAAAAACTGTTTTTT.

This clone was detected only once. This chain uses TRBV5-1 with TRBJ1-3; D is possibly TRBD1 (5 bases). Per the germline V gene, CDR1 is SGHRS and CDR2 is YFSETQ. The CDR3 extends over 15 amino acids. V was clipped by 0 bases and J by 2 bases, with 9 bases between them. This CDR3 reads CASSLEGAAGNTIYF. Here the CDR3 DNA reads TGCGCCAGCAGCTTGGAAGGGGCCGCTGGAAACACCATATATTTT.

V usage is TRBV11-2 and J usage is TRBJ2-7; 10 nucleotides line up with TRBD2. Trimming at V came to 6 bases and at J to 2 bases, leaving 13 bases not matched to a gene. The germline gives CDR1 SGHAT, CDR2 FQNNGV. CDR3 length equals 17 residues. The CDR3 loop is CASRSPFSGRRAYEQYF. Written as DNA, the CDR3 is TGTGCCAGCAGGAGCCCTTTTAGCGGGAGGAGGGCCTACGAGCAGTACTTC.

This chain uses TRBV9 with TRBJ2-2, with 13 bases matching TRBD2. Germline V CDR1 and CDR2: SGDLS, YYNGEE. There are 16 residues in the CDR3. Unmatched junction bases numbered 1, after V lost 1 base and J lost 4 bases. The CDR3 DNA reads as TGTGCCAGCAGCGTAACTAGCGGGAGGGGCACCGGGGAGCTGTTTTTT. Residues: CASSVTSGRGTGELFF.

The chain is built from TRBV4-1 and TRBJ2-2, with D perhaps TRBD2 (6 bases). The CDR3 runs 19 residues. V was shortened by 0 bases and J by 6 bases, with 23 bases between the two germline ends. Germline CDR1 reads MGHRA; CDR2 reads YSYEKL. The DNA for the CDR3 is TGCGCCAGCAGCCAAGATGAGTATGATTCGGGTTGGAGGGCCGGGGAGCTGTTTTTT. It encodes CASSQDEYDSGWRAGELFF.

This chain connects TRBV12-5 to TRBJ2-2, with TRBD1 identical over 10 bases. The CDR3 totals 21 residues. CDR1 LGHNT and CDR2 FRNRAP come from the germline V gene. V lost 5 bases to trimming and J lost 6 bases; unmatched junction nucleotides: 24. The CDR3 DNA reads TGTGCTAGTGGTCAAGTGAATTACCGGGACAGGGGCCCATTTATTGCCGGGGAGCTGTTTTTT. Its translation is CASGQVNYRDRGPFIAGELFF. The whole variable domain, remainder taken from reference TRBV12-5 and TRBJ2-2, is DARVTQTPRHKVTEMGQEVTMRCQPILGHNTVFWYRQTMMQGLELLAYFRNRAPLDDSGMPKDRFSAEMPDATLATLKIQPSEPRDSAVYFCASGQVNYRDRGPFIAGELFFGEGSRLTVL.

The CDR3 bases are TGTGCCAGCAGCTTAAAGTTACCAGCGGGAGGCCGAGTTCAGTTCTTC. Residues: CASSLKLPAGGRVQFF. The gene calls are TRBV7-9 and TRBJ2-1; 9 positions match TRBD2. The CDR3 covers 16 residues. Germline assignment: CDR1 SEHNR and CDR2 FQNEAQ (reference sequence). With V trimmed by 2 bases and J by 13 bases, 15 bases remained unmatched.

This clone was picked up one time. This sequence joins TRBV5-6 and TRBJ2-2, with TRBD1 as a possible D gene (5 bases). Trimming pared 6 bases from V and 7 bases from J, leaving 25 bases between. The CDR3 totals 17 residues. In germline, CDR1 is SGHDT, CDR2 YYEEEE. CDR3 amino acids: CASIVWGRLRGGGELFF. DNA of the CDR3: TGTGCCAGCATCGTTTGGGGTCGCCTTAGGGGTGGCGGGGAGCTGTTTTTT.

This sequence joins TRBV3-1 (or the pseudogene TRBV3-2) and TRBJ2-7, with 13 bases aligning to TRBD2. CDR1 LGHDT and CDR2 YNNKEL come from the germline V gene (reference sequence). The CDR3 length is 15 residues. J was trimmed by 6 bases and V by 2 bases; bases with no gene match: 4. CDR3 sequence: CASSQRLAGGSEQYF. The DNA of the CDR3 is TGTGCCAGCAGCCAAAGACTAGCGGGAGGTAGCGAGCAGTACTTC.

The V and J genes are TRBV24-1 and TRBJ2-5; 13 nucleotides agree with TRBD2. The CDR3 has 16 amino acids. Germline trimming cut 7 bases from V and 3 bases from J; bases unmatched to any gene: 7. Germline CDR1 and CDR2: KGHDR and SFDVKD. CDR3 region: CATSGWTSGREETQYF. CDR3 in DNA: TGTGCCACCAGCGGTTGGACTAGCGGGAGAGAAGAGACCCAGTACTTC.

The V and J genes are TRBV11-2 and TRBJ2-1; D ambiguous. V lost 1 base and J lost 0, with 10 bases in between. Germline V gene data show CDR1 as SGHAT and CDR2 as FQNNGV. The CDR3 contains 16 residues. The CDR3 nucleotides are TGTGCCAGCAGCTTAGCGTCCTGGAGCTCCTACAATGAGCAGTTCTTC. Its translation is CASSLASWSSYNEQFF.

The chain is built from TRBV19 and TRBJ1-3; 8 bases map to TRBD1. The CDR3 is 14 amino acids. Unmatched junction bases numbered 4, after V lost 6 bases and J lost 3 bases. Germline V gene lookup returns CDR1 LNHDA and CDR2 SQIVND (reference sequence). DNA of the CDR3: TGTGCCAGTAGCCACGGGACAGGTGGAAACACCATATATTTT. This encodes CASSHGTGGNTIYF.

A note on this clone: Germline and junction disagree at one end, which may indicate a read error. The chain is built from TRBV19 and TRBJ2-3; D is perhaps TRBD1 (5 bases). This CDR3 is built from 15 residues. CDR1 is LNHDA and CDR2 is SQIVND in the germline V gene (reference sequence). The CDR3 sequence is CAGRGRQTSTDTQYF. CDR3 nucleotides: TGTGCCGGTAGAGGAAGACAGACTAGCACAGATACGCAGTATTTT.

The chain uses TRBV4-2 and TRBJ2-1; 7 bases map to TRBD2. The CDR3 loop spans 16 amino acids. Germline CDR1 is LGHNA and CDR2 is YNFKEQ. V lost 0 bases and J lost 3; bases outside the gene matches: 5. This chain's CDR3 is CASSQEAASGYNEQFF. For the CDR3, the DNA is TGTGCCAGCAGCCAAGAGGCGGCTAGCGGCTACAATGAGCAGTTCTTC.

This chain joins TRBV5-4 and TRBJ1-2, with D perhaps matching TRBD1 (6 bases). CDR1 is SGHNT, CDR2 YYREEE, per germline (reference sequence). The CDR3 runs to 12 residues. V lost 4 bases and J lost 4, with 8 bases in between. The CDR3 spells CASSRDTYGYTF. In nucleotides, the CDR3 is TGTGCCAGCAGCAGGGACACCTATGGCTACACCTTC.

This sequence joins TRBV5-4 and TRBJ1-4; 9 bases align to TRBD1. This CDR3 is built from 15 residues. The V and J ends lost 2 bases and 7 bases, in that order; junction bases with no gene match: 6. Germline assignment: CDR1 SGHNT and CDR2 YYREEE (reference sequence). CDR3 DNA sequence: TGTGCCAGCAGCTTCTCCGGGACAGGGAGTGAAAAACTGTTTTTT. It specifies CASSFSGTGSEKLFF.

The genes are TRBV5-8 and TRBJ2-7; D perhaps matches TRBD1 (5 bases). Trimming stripped 5 bases from V and 3 bases from J, with 12 bases between. The CDR3 covers 13 residues. Germline CDR1 is SGHTS and CDR2 is YDEGEE. The CDR3 spells CASRRQIFYEQYF. CDR3 nucleotides: TGTGCCAGCAGGCGACAGATCTTCTACGAGCAGTACTTC.

This clone occurred once. CDR3 residues: CAWILGRINTEAFF. CDR3 nucleotides: TGTGCCTGGATTCTGGGACGGATAAACACTGAAGCTTTCTTT. The chain joins TRBV30 to TRBJ1-1; a possible D gene is TRBD1 (5 bases). Germline CDR1 and CDR2: GTSNPN and SVGIG (reference sequence). CDR3 length: 14 residues. V was clipped by 4 bases and J by 2 bases, with 14 bases between them.